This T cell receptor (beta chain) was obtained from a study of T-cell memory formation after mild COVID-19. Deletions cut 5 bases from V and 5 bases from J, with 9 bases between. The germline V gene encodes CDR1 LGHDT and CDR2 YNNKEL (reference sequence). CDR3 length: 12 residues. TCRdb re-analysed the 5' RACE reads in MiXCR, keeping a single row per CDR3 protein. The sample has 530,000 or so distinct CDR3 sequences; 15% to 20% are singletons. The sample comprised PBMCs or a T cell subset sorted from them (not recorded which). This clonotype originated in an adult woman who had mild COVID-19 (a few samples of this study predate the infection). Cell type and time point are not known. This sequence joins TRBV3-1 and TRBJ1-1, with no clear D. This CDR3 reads CASSRVRTEAFF. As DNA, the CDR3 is TGTGCCAGCAGCAGGGTAAGGACTGAAGCTTTCTTT.